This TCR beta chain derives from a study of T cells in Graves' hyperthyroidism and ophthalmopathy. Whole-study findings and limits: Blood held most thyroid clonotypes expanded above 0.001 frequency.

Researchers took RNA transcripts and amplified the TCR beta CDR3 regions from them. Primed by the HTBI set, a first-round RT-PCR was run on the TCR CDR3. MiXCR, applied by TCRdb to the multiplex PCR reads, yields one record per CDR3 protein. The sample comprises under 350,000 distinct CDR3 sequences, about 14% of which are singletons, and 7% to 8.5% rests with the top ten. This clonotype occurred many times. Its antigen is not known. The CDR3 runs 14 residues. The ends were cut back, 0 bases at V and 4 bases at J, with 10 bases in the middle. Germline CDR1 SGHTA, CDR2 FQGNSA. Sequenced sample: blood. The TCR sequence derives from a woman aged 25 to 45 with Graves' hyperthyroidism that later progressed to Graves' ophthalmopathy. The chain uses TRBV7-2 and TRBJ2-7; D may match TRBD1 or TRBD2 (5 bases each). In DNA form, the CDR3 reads TGTGCCAGCAGCTTAGCGGGGGAGATTTACGAGCAGTACTTC. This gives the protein CASSLAGEIYEQYF.